Listed here is a single T cell receptor (beta chain). It has no known antigen specificity. One base away there is no much larger clone; base qualities are not given. TCRbeta CDR3 regions were amplified from genomic DNA by means of the immunoSEQ Assay, a bias-controlled multiplex PCR. The authors processed their data as follows. Within the assay, amplification of reference gene primers was used to estimate how many nucleated cells each sample contained. Sequence reads were collapsed and filtered to measure the absolute abundance of every unique TCRbeta CDR3 rearrangement. For each sample, productive Simpson clonality was calculated as the square root of Simpson's diversity index over productive rearrangements. TCRdb stores this immuneACCESS table with in-frame sequences only. Part of the clones is absent; in the studies checked, under half of the shortfall reflects unresolved V genes, and no reason is known for the rest. Clone size and V and J calls were adopted from that table, with D and trimming inferred from the DNA. Across this sample there are about 14,000 clones, with 81% seen only once. Under 30% of the sample is held by the ten biggest clonotypes.

This record comes from a study of blood T cell repertoires in COVID-19 (dated by TCRdb to the early 2020s). The study in broad terms: Collaborator samples came from the United States, Italy and Spain and covered acute and convalescent phases of COVID-19. The dataset comprised deeply sampled blood TCRbeta repertoires from subjects exposed to, actively infected with, or recovered from COVID-19. The repertoires were made available in a free public database intended to serve as a resource for research on the immune response to SARS-CoV-2. The prospective study material was composed of cDNA or gDNA derived from T cells, B-cell-depleted T cells, or PBMCs. A de-identified subject ID, COVID-19 status, age in years and sex were almost always included in the sample metadata. Where available, HLA class I and class II types were taken from metadata supplied by the sample provider and were not determined by assay-based typing. Samples came from the ongoing ImmuneRACE study (first 160 participants) plus 1,254 subjects from 6 global collaborators.

The full study reports these points: Clinical and demographic metadata were provided uncurated, with the amount varying by source and participant.

From the cysteine up to the phenylalanine, the CDR3 has a length of 14 residues. Just the 42-base CDR3 DNA is kept, in frame starting at base 1. At the junction V is shortened by 6 bases and J by 6 bases; bases outside the gene matches: 7. CDR1 and CDR2 (MNHNY, SVGAGI) derive from the germline V gene (reference sequence). Each collaborating institution followed its own protocols to collect whole blood in K2EDTA tubes. For TCRbeta analysis, collaborator samples were shipped as frozen whole blood, as isolated PBMCs, or as DNA extracted from either sample type. The material sequenced was peripheral blood. This chain joins TRBV6-6 to TRBJ2-7; the junction holds 11 bases that match TRBD1. The sequence was obtained from a human donor in a cohort sampled during active COVID-19. The sequenced DNA is TGTGCCAGCAGCTCGGGACAGGGGGTCTTCGAGCAGTACTTC. The encoded protein is CASSSGQGVFEQYF.